What follows is one T cell receptor (beta chain) and its context. Its antigen is unknown. No per-base quality is available; no much larger clone lies one base away. The germline V gene sets CDR1 to MNHEY and CDR2 to SVGEGT. The V and J ends are trimmed by 4 bases and 7 bases, leaving 5 bases between them. From the cysteine through the phenylalanine, the CDR3 covers 11 amino acids. Of all the DNA, just the CDR3 is kept, 33 bases in frame from base 1. Set within a cohort of healthcare workers in London, UK, this nested case-control study involved weekly PCR testing of nasopharyngeal swabs along with blood sampling. Healthcare workers were recruited between 23 and 31 March 2020, during the week of the UK lockdown, and were followed weekly for up to roughly 15 weeks. This entry comes from a study of early T cells in non-severe SARS-CoV-2 infection (dated by TCRdb to the early 2020s). About the investigation overall: Because TCR sequencing relied on bulk RNA taken from unsorted whole blood, pairing of alpha and beta chains was not possible. Study-wide findings and limitations: VDJdb matching was skewed toward anti-spike CD8 responses, so virus-specific expansions were likely underestimated and private and CD4 specificities were missed.

Libraries came from 5' RACE. TCRdb lists the instrument as NextSeq 500. The TCR library protocol attached unique molecular identifiers to individual cDNA molecules to correct for sequencing error and PCR bias. TCR alpha and beta chains were both sequenced, and the abundances of alpha and beta sequences in each sample were closely correlated with each other. The source study handled its data this way. Decombinator V4 was used to perform V gene, J gene and CDR3 annotation of TCR sequences. TCRs were defined as expanded if a significant change between any two time points was detected under a Poisson model with p below 0.0001. TCR abundances were normalised to the total number of TCRs sequenced in each sample and reported as counts per million. MAIT TCRs were defined by TRAV1-2 paired with TRAJ12, TRAJ20 or TRAJ33, and iNKT TCRs by TRAV10 paired with TRAJ18. VDJdb, accessed 1 November 2021, was searched for CMV, EBV and SARS-CoV-2 annotated TCRs, excluding TCRs annotated for multiple antigens. In-frame beta chains were kept once TCRdb had trimmed the public reads at Q25 with fastp and called clones with MiXCR. Each record represents a unique CDR3 protein, reported with the most common genes and DNA among its rows. The V and J calls reflect TCRdb's pipeline rather than the authors' work. For this sample the table gives tens of thousands of distinct CDR3 sequences, of which less than 15% were detected only once. The top ten clonotypes cover around 15% of the sample.

The receptor was derived from an adult who was a healthcare worker with PCR-confirmed SARS-CoV-2 infection or an uninfected control (not recorded which). The donor label of this sample is uncertain. The source material was whole blood, sampled at baseline. Recombination connected TRBV6-2 or TRBV6-3 to TRBJ2-1; the D gene remains uncertain. The CDR3 is CASSFLNEQFF. The DNA is as follows: TGTGCCAGCAGTTTTCTGAATGAGCAGTTCTTC.